A selection of T cell receptor beta chains follows, all from one sample in a study of cytomegalovirus exposure and HLA in healthy donors. The protocol was immunoSEQ multiplex PCR, while the TCRdb copy is restricted to in-frame clones and leaves out a portion. Counted here are 130,000 to 150,000 clones, about 86% occurring once; the ten biggest clones make up less than 3%. Sample: PBMCs. The receptors here all came from a man aged 18 to 30 in good health and CMV-seronegative. Each CDR3 is given with its conserved first and last residue. Fields, in order: V gene, J gene, D gene, clone size, CDR3 DNA, CDR3 protein. A D gene is named only where the DNA matches it firmly. Clone size is not always given. Where it is, it says once, few, many or a class for expanded clones.

TRBV7-9	TRBJ2-7	NA	few	TGTGCCAGCAGCTGGCTGGACACCCCTGGGGCCGAGCAGTACTTC	CASSWLDTPGAEQYF
TRBV7-9	TRBJ2-5	TRBD2	NA	TGTGCCAGCAGCTTGGCGGGGGGTTGGGAGACCCAGTACTTC	CASSLAGGWETQYF
TRBV19	TRBJ2-2	NA	NA	TGTGCCAGCTTAGAGGACACCGGGGAGCTGTTTTTT	CASLEDTGELFF
TRBV11-2	TRBJ1-1	NA	NA	TGTGCCAGCAGCTTGGCAGGGGACACTGAAGCTTTCTTT	CASSLAGDTEAFF
TRBV4-1	TRBJ2-5	NA	NA	TGCGCCAGCAGCCAAGATCTGGGACTCGGGGGGACCCAGTACTTC	CASSQDLGLGGTQYF
TRBV28	TRBJ1-5	NA	NA	TGTGCCAGCAGGAGGGTCTCTAGCAATCAGCCCCAGCATTTT	CASRRVSSNQPQHF
TRBV19	TRBJ2-5	TRBD2	NA	TGTGCCAGTAGTATAGGAGAGGGACTAGCGTTGAAGACCCAGTACTTC	CASSIGEGLALKTQYF
TRBV5-1	TRBJ2-5	NA	few	TGCGCCAGCAGCTTGGCCTCGGCGGGTCGGGAGACCCAGTACTTC	CASSLASAGRETQYF
TRBV7-2	TRBJ2-1	TRBD2	NA	TGTGCCAGCAGCCTTCATAAGCGGGGGGGCCCCCGTGAGCAGTTCTTC	CASSLHKRGGPREQFF
TRBV15	TRBJ1-3	TRBD1	NA	TGTGCCACCAGTGACAGGGCGTCCTCTGGAAACACCATATATTTT	CATSDRASSGNTIYF
TRBV19	TRBJ1-1	NA	NA	TGTGCCACCCGGGACACACCGAACACTGAAGCTTTCTTT	CATRDTPNTEAFF
TRBV29-1	TRBJ1-2	TRBD1	once	TGCAGCGGACGGACAGGACATGGAAGTGGCTACACCTTC	CSGRTGHGSGYTF
TRBV5-1	TRBJ2-2	TRBD2	NA	TGCGCCAGCTCTGAGTGGGGGGGCACCGGGGAGCTGTTTTTT	CASSEWGGTGELFF
TRBV27	TRBJ1-2	TRBD1	NA	TGTGCCAGCAGTTCTCGGACAGGGGGCGGGTATGGCTACACCTTC	CASSSRTGGGYGYTF
TRBV7-2	TRBJ2-3	TRBD2	NA	TGTGCCAGCAGCCCTCGGCCTAGCGGGAGTACAGATACGCAGTATTTT	CASSPRPSGSTDTQYF
TRBV27	TRBJ2-7	NA	NA	TGTGCCAGCAGTTTTTCGGCACTACGTCCCTACGAGCAGTACTTC	CASSFSALRPYEQYF
TRBV27	TRBJ2-2	TRBD2	NA	TGTGCCAGCCGCCAACTAGCGGGGGGGACGAACACCGGGGAGCTGTTTTTT	CASRQLAGGTNTGELFF
TRBV6-4	TRBJ2-3	NA	NA	TGTGCCAGCAGTAAGTCCGCGGGGAGCACAGATACGCAGTATTTT	CASSKSAGSTDTQYF
TRBV6-5	TRBJ1-1	NA	NA	TGTGCCAGCAGTGATATCGGTCGGGGGGAAGCTTTCTTT	CASSDIGRGEAFF
TRBV14	TRBJ1-1	NA	NA	TGTGCCAGCAGCCGGACAGCTGAAGCTTTCTTT	CASSRTAEAFF
TRBV11-2	TRBJ2-7	TRBD2	few	TGTGCCAGCAGACTAGCGGGGGGGCCCCACGAGCAGTACTTC	CASRLAGGPHEQYF
TRBV5-1	TRBJ2-7	NA	NA	TGCGCCAGCCGCGAAGGACAAGGCACCTACGAGCAGTACTTC	CASREGQGTYEQYF
TRBV11-1	TRBJ1-1	NA	few	TGTGCCAGCAGCTTAAGGAGACAGGACACTGAAGCTTTCTTT	CASSLRRQDTEAFF
TRBV19	TRBJ1-5	NA	NA	TGTGCCAGTAGTTTTCGTCAGGGGAATCAGCCCCAGCATTTT	CASSFRQGNQPQHF
TRBV7-2	TRBJ1-4	NA	NA	TGTGCCAGCAGCTTAAATGCGGCAGCAACTAATGAAAAACTGTTTTTT	CASSLNAAATNEKLFF
TRBV4-3	TRBJ1-2	NA	NA	TGCGCCAGCAGCCAAGTCGGGGGTGCAACAAACTATGGCTACACCTTC	CASSQVGGATNYGYTF
TRBV5-1	TRBJ2-5	NA	NA	TGCGCCAGCAGCTTGGTCAGCCAAGAGACCCAGTACTTC	CASSLVSQETQYF
TRBV6-5	TRBJ2-7	TRBD2	NA	TGTGCCAGCACCAACGAGGCTAGCGGGGTGGCCGAGCAGTACTTC	CASTNEASGVAEQYF
TRBV5-1	TRBJ1-1	NA	NA	TGCGCCAGCAGCTTGGATCCAGGGGCCACCCAGTCAGCTTTCTTT	CASSLDPGATQSAFF
TRBV10-3	TRBJ2-2	TRBD2	few	TGTGCCATCAGACGACTAGCGGGGGAGACCGGGGAGCTGTTTTTT	CAIRRLAGETGELFF
TRBV6-1	TRBJ2-5	NA	NA	TGTGCCAGCAGTGAATATGGGGGGGCTAGAGAGACCCAGTACTTC	CASSEYGGARETQYF
TRBV5-1	TRBJ2-7	NA	NA	TGCGCCAGCAGCCAAGCCGGACAGAATTACGAGCAGTACTTC	CASSQAGQNYEQYF
TRBV7-9	TRBJ2-7	NA	few	TGTGCCAGCAGCCCCGGGACACAGGACGAGCAGTACTTC	CASSPGTQDEQYF
TRBV11-2	TRBJ2-4	NA	NA	TGTGCCAGCAGCTTTCGGGGGGCCCAAAACATTCAGTACTTC	CASSFRGAQNIQYF
TRBV27	TRBJ2-1	TRBD2	NA	TGTGCCAGCAGTTCCGGGGTAGCGGGGGGCAATGAGCAGTTCTTC	CASSSGVAGGNEQFF
TRBV5-1	TRBJ2-1	TRBD1	NA	TGCGCCAGCAGCCGGACAGGGAGCTACAATGAGCAGTTCTTC	CASSRTGSYNEQFF
TRBV27	TRBJ2-7	TRBD2	NA	TGTGCCAGCAGTCCTGGACTAGCGGGGGCCACCTACGGGCAGTACTTC	CASSPGLAGATYGQYF
TRBV2	TRBJ2-4	NA	NA	TGTGCCAGCCGGTACCGGGACACTACTCCGGGCAAAAACATTCAGTACTTC	CASRYRDTTPGKNIQYF
TRBV2	TRBJ2-6	NA	NA	TGTGCCAGCAGGCCCCCTTCCGGCTCTGGGGCCAACGTCCTGACTTTC	CASRPPSGSGANVLTF
TRBV23-1	TRBJ2-7	NA	NA	TGCGCCAGCAGTCAACTGGACAGAAGAACCTACGAGCAGTACTTC	CASSQLDRRTYEQYF
TRBV9	TRBJ2-7	TRBD2	NA	TGTGCCAGCAGCGTAGATGCTAGCGGGGGGACGGGGGAGCAGTACTTC	CASSVDASGGTGEQYF
TRBV10-2	TRBJ2-1	TRBD1	NA	TGCGCCAGCAGTGAGACAGGGGGCTACAATGAGCAGTTCTTC	CASSETGGYNEQFF
TRBV5-4	TRBJ2-1	NA	NA	TGTGCCAGCAGCTTGGTCTCAGACTACAATGAGCAGTTCTTC	CASSLVSDYNEQFF
TRBV30	TRBJ2-5	NA	many	TGTGCCTGGAGTCCCCCGGGGGAGGAGACCCAGTACTTC	CAWSPPGEETQYF
TRBV14	TRBJ2-7	NA	NA	TGTGCCAGCAGCCAACTAGAGATCGGCGAGCAGTACTTC	CASSQLEIGEQYF
TRBV5-1	TRBJ2-3	NA	NA	TGCGCCAGCAGCTCCTACGAGGCACATACGCAGTATTTT	CASSSYEAHTQYF
TRBV2	TRBJ2-2	NA	NA	TGTGCCAGCAGTTACAGCGGGCCTAACACCGGGGAGCTGTTTTTT	CASSYSGPNTGELFF
TRBV7-6	TRBJ2-4	NA	NA	TGTGCCAGCAGCGCCGGGAGTCAGGTTCAGTACTTC	CASSAGSQVQYF
TRBV2	TRBJ1-6	NA	once	TGTGCCAGCACCGGAGACAGCGTGAATTCACCCCTCCACTTT	CASTGDSVNSPLHF
TRBV2	TRBJ2-3	NA	NA	TGTGCCAGCAGTCCACGTTGGGCTAGCACAGATACGCAGTATTTT	CASSPRWASTDTQYF
TRBV7-2	TRBJ1-1	NA	once	TGTGCCAGCAGCTTAATTGAAGGGAGGACTGAAGCTTTCTTT	CASSLIEGRTEAFF
TRBV19	TRBJ2-5	TRBD2	NA	TGTGCCAGTAGTACCCTTCTAGCGGTAGGGGAGACCCAGTACTTC	CASSTLLAVGETQYF
TRBV5-1	TRBJ2-2	NA	NA	TGCGCCAGTTGGGGGGACACCGGGGAGCTGTTTTTT	CASWGDTGELFF
TRBV9	TRBJ2-3	NA	NA	TGTGCCAGCAGCGTAGGGGGACATCACACAGATACGCAGTATTTT	CASSVGGHHTDTQYF
TRBV30	TRBJ1-6	NA	few	TGTGCCCATCGCGCAGACAGCTCCTATAATTCACCCCTCCACTTT	CAHRADSSYNSPLHF
TRBV4-1	TRBJ2-7	TRBD2	NA	TGCGCCAGCAGCCAAGGAGGAAGCGGGAGTGTTAGCTCCTACGAGCAGTACTTC	CASSQGGSGSVSSYEQYF
TRBV9	TRBJ2-1	TRBD2	once	TGTGCCAGCAGAGCTCGTTCCGGGACTAGCGGGGTGGGTGAGCAGTTCTTC	CASRARSGTSGVGEQFF